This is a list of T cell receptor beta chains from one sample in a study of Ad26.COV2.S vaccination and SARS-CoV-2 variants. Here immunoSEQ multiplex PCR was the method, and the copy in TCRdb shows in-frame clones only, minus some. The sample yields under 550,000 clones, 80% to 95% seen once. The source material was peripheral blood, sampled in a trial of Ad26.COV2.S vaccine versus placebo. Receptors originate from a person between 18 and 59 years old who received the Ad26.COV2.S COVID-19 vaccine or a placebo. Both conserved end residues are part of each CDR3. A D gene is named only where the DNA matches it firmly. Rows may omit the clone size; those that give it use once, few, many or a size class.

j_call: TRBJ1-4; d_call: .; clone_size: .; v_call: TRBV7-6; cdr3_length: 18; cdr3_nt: TGTGCCAGCAGCTTTGGGGCAGCGACGGGTGATTCGCATGAAAAACTGTTTTTT; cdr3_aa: CASSFGAATGDSHEKLFF
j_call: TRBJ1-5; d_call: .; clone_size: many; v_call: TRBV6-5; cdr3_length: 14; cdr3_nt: TGTGCCAGCAGTTACTCCCCCAAAGGTCAGCCCCAGCATTTT; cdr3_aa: CASSYSPKGQPQHF
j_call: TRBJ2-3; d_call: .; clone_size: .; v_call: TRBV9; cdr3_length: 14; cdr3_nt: TGTGCCAGCAGCGTAGGACGGACCACAGATACGCAGTATTTT; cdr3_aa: CASSVGRTTDTQYF
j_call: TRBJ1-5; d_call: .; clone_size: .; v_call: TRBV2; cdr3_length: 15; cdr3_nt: TGTGCCAGCGGAGGACAGCTCTATAGCAATCAGCCCCAGCATTTT; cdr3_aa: CASGGQLYSNQPQHF
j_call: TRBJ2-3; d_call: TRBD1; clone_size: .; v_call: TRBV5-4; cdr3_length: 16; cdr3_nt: TGTGCCAGCAGCGTGGGGTTGGGACAGAACACAGATACGCAGTATTTT; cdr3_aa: CASSVGLGQNTDTQYF
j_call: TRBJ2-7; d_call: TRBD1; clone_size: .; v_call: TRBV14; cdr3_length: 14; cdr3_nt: TGTGCCAGCAGCCAAGGGACAGGCCCCTACGAGCAGTACTTC; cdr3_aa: CASSQGTGPYEQYF
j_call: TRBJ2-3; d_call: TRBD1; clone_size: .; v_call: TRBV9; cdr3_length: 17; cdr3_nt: TGTGCCAGCAGCGGATTGGGGACAGGGGTAGGCACAGATACGCAGTATTTT; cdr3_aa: CASSGLGTGVGTDTQYF
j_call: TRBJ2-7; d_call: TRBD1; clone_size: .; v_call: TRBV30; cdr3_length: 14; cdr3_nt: TGTGCCTGGAGTGCTCGACAGGGGGCCTACGAGCAGTACTTC; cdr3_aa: CAWSARQGAYEQYF
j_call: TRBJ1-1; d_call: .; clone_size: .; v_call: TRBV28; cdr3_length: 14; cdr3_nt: TGTGCCAGCAGTTTAATTACAGTGAACACTGAAGCTTTCTTT; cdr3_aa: CASSLITVNTEAFF
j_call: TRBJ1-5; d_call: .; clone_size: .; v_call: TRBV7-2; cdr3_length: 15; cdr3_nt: TGTGCCAGCCGCACAAATATGGGGGGCGGTCAGCCCCAGCATTTT; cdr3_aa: CASRTNMGGGQPQHF
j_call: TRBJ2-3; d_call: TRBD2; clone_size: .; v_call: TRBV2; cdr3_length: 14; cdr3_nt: TGTGCCACGAGGACTAGCGCTTTCACAGATACGCAGTATTTT; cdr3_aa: CATRTSAFTDTQYF
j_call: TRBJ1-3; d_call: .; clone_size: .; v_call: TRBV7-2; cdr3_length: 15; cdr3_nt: TGTGCCAGCAGCCCAGGGCCAGGGGCTGGAAACACCATATATTTT; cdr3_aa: CASSPGPGAGNTIYF
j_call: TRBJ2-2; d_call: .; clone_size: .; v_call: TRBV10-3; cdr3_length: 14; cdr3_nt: TGTGCCATCAGTGACCAAAGAAACACCGGGGAGCTGTTTTTT; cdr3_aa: CAISDQRNTGELFF
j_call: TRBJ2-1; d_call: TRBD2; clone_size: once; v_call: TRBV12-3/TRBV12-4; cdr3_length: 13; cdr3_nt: TGTGCCAAGGGACTAGCGGGGGACAATGAGCAGTTCTTC; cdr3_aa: CAKGLAGDNEQFF
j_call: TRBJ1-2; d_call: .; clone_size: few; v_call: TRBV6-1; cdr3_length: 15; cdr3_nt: TGTGCCAGCAGTGAAAGGACTATAGAACCGTATGGCTACACCTTC; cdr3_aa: CASSERTIEPYGYTF
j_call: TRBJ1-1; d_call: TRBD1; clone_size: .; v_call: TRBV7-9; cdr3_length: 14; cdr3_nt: TGTGCCATAGGACAGGGTTACATGAACACTGAAGCTTTCTTT; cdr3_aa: CAIGQGYMNTEAFF
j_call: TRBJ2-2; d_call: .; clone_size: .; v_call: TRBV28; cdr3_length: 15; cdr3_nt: TGTGCCAGCAGTTTAGTAGCGGTCAACACCGGGGAGCTGTTTTTT; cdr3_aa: CASSLVAVNTGELFF
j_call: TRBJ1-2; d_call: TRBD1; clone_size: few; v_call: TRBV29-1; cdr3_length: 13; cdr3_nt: TGCAGCGTTGAGAACAGGGGAGTCTATGGCTACACCTTC; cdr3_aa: CSVENRGVYGYTF
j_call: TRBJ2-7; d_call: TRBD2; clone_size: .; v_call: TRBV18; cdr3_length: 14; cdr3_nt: TGTGCCAGCTCACGGGCCGGGGGGGACTACGAGCAGTACTTC; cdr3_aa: CASSRAGGDYEQYF
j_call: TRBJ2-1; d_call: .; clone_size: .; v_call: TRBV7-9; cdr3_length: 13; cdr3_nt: TGTGCCAGCAGCAGCTCTAGATTGCGTGAGCAGTTCTTC; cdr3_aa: CASSSSRLREQFF
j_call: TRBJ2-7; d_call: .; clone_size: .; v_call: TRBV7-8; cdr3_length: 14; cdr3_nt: TGTGCCAGCAGCTTAACGGGGCCCAGAGGAGAGCAGTACTTC; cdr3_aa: CASSLTGPRGEQYF
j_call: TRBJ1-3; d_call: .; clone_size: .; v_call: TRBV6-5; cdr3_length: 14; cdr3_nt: TGTGCCAGCACCTTCCCGTATGTGGGAAACACCATATATTTT; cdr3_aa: CASTFPYVGNTIYF
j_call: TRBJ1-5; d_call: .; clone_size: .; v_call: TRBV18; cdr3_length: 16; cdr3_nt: TGTGCCAGCTCACCCCTGTACATGGGGGAAGATCAGCCCCAGCATTTT; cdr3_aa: CASSPLYMGEDQPQHF
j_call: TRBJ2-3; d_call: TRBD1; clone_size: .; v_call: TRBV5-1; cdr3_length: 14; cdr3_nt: TGCGCCAGCAGCACACAGGGGGCGACGGATACGCAGTATTTT; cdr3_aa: CASSTQGATDTQYF
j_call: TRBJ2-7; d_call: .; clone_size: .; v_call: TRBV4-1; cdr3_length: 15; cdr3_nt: TGCGCCAGCAGCCAAGTTCCGGGACCGAACTACGAGCAGTACTTC; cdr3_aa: CASSQVPGPNYEQYF
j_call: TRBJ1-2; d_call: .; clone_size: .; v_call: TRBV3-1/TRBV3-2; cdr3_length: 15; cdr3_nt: TGTGCCAGCAGCCCCCTCAGGGGACCCAACTATGGCTACACCTTC; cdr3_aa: CASSPLRGPNYGYTF
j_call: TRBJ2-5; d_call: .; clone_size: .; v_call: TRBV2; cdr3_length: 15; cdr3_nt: TGTGCCAGCAGGGCACTAGCTGTTCGTTCGGAGACCCAGTACTTC; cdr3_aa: CASRALAVRSETQYF
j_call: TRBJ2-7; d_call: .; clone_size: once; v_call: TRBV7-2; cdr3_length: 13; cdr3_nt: TGTGCCAGCAGCTTAATGAGTCTGGGCGAGCAGTACTTC; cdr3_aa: CASSLMSLGEQYF
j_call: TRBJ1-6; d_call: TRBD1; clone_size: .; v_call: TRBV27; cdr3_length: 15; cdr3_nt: TGTGCCAGCAGTTTAGGGACAGGGGCCCTTTCACCCCTCCACTTT; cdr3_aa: CASSLGTGALSPLHF
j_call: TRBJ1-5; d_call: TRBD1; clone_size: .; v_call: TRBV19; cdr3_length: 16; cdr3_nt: TGTGCCAGTAGTCTGCGGACAGGGGAGTCAGGTCAGCCCCAGCATTTT; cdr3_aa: CASSLRTGESGQPQHF
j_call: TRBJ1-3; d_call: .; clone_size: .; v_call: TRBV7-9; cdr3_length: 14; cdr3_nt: TGTGCCAGCAGCAGCCGGGACTCTGGAAACACCATATATTTT; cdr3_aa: CASSSRDSGNTIYF
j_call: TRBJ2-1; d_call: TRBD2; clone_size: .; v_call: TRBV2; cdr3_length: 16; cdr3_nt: TGTGCCAGCATCGGGACTAGCGGGAGAACGGGGAATGAGCAGTTCTTC; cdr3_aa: CASIGTSGRTGNEQFF
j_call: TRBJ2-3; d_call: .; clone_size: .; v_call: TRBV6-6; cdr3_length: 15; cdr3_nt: TGTGCCAGCAGTTACTCAAACGGGAAGTTGGATACGCAGTATTTT; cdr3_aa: CASSYSNGKLDTQYF
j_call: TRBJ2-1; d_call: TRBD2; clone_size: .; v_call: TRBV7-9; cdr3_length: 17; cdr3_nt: TGTGCCAGCAGCTTTTCCCTAGCGGCCGAACGTCACAATGAGCAGTTCTTC; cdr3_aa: CASSFSLAAERHNEQFF
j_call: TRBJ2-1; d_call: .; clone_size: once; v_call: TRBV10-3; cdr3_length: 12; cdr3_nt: TGTGCCATCCAGGGGGGCTACAATGAGCAGTTCTTC; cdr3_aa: CAIQGGYNEQFF
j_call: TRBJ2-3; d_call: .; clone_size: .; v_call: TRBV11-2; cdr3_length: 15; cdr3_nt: TGTGCCAGCAGCTTAATTAAGGGGGAGGCAGATACGCAGTATTTT; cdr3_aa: CASSLIKGEADTQYF
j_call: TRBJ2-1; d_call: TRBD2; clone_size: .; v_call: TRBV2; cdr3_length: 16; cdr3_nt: TGTGCCGCCGGGACTAGCGGAAGACAACGGGGGAATGAGCAGTTCTTC; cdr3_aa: CAAGTSGRQRGNEQFF
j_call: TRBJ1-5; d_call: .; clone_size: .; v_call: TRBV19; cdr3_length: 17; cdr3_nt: TGTGCCAGTAGTATTAGGCTGGGACGGAATAGCAATCAGCCCCAGCATTTT; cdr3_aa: CASSIRLGRNSNQPQHF
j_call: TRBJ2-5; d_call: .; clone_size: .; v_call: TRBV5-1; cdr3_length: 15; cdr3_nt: TGCGCCAGCGCGGGTCAGCCGGGGACCCGAGAGACCCAGTACTTC; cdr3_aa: CASAGQPGTRETQYF
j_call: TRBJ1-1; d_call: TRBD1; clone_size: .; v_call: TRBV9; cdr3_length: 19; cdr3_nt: TGTGCCAGCAGCCATCTTTATAATCCCGACACAGGGGTGAACACTGAAGCTTTCTTT; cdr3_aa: CASSHLYNPDTGVNTEAFF
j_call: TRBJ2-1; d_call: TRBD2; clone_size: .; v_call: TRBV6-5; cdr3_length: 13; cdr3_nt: TGTGCCAGCAGTTCCGGGACTAGCGGGAGACAGTTCTTC; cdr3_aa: CASSSGTSGRQFF